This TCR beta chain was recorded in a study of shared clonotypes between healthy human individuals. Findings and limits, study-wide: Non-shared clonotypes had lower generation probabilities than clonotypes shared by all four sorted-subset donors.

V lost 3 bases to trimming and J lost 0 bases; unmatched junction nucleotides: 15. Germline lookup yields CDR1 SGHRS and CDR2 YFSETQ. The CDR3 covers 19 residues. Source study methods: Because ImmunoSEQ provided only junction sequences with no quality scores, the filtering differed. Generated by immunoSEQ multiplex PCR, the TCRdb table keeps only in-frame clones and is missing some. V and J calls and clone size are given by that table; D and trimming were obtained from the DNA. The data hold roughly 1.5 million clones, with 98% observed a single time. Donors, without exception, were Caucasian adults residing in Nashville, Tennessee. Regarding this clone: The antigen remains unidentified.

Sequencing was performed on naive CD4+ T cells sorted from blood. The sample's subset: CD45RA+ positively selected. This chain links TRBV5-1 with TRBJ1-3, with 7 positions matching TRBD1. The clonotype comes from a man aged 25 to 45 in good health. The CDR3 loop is CASSSPKTGEGPSGNTIYF. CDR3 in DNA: TGCGCCAGCAGCTCCCCAAAAACAGGGGAAGGGCCCTCTGGAAACACCATATATTTT. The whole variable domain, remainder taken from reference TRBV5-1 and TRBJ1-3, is KAGVTQTPRYLIKTRGQQVTLSCSPISGHRSVSWYQQTPGQGLQFLFEYFSETQRNKGNFPGRFSGRQFSNSRSEMNVSTLELGDSALYLCASSSPKTGEGPSGNTIYFGEGSWLTVV.